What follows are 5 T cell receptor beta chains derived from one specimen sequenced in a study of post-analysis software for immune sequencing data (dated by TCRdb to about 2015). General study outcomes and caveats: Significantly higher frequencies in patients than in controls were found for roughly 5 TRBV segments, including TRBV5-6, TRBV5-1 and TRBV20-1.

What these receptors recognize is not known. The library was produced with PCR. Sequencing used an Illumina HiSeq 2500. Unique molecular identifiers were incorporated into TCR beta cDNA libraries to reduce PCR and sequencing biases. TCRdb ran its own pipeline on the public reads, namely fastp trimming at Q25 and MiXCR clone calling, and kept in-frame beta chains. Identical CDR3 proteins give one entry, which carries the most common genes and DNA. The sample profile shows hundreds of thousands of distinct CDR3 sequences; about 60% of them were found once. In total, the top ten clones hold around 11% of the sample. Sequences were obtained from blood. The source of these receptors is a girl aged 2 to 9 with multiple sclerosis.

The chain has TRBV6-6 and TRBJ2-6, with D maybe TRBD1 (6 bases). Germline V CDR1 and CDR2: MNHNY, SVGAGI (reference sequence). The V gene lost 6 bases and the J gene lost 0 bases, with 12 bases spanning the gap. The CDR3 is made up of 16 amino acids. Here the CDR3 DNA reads TGTGCCAGCAGACACTCAGGGGTCTCTGGGGCCAACGTCCTGACTTTC. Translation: CASRHSGVSGANVLTF.

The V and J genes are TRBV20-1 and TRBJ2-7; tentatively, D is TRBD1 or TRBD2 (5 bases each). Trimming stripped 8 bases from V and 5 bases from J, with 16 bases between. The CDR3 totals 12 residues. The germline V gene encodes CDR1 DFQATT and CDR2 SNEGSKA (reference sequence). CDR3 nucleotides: TGCAGTACTGGCAGGGAGCCCCACGAGCAGTACTTC. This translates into CSTGREPHEQYF.

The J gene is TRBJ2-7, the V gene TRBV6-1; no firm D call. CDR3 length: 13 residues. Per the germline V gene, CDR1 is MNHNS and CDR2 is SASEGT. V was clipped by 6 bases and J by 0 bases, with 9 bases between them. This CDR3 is CASRKTVSYEQYF. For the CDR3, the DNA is TGTGCCAGCAGGAAGACGGTCTCCTACGAGCAGTACTTC.

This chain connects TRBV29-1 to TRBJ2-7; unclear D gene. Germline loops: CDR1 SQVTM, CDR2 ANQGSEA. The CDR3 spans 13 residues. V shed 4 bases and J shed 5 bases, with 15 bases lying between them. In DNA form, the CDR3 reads TGCAGCGTTGTTGGGCAGGCGATCCACGAGCAGTACTTC. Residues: CSVVGQAIHEQYF.

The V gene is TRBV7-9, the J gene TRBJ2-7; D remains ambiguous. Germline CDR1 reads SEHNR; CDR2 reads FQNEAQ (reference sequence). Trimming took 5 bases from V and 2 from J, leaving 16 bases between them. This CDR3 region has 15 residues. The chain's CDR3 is CASSPRTVTAYEQYF. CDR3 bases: TGTGCCAGCAGCCCCCGGACGGTCACAGCCTACGAGCAGTACTTC.